The rows below give T cell receptor beta chains drawn from one sample of a study of blood T cell repertoires in COVID-19. TCRdb's table, derived via immunoSEQ multiplex PCR, lists solely in-frame clones and lacks some. The sample has hundreds of thousands of clones; about 89% are singletons. The source material was peripheral blood. Every receptor here comes from a man aged 40-50 years with acute or convalescent COVID-19. The CDR3 runs from the conserved cysteine through the conserved F or W. D genes are given only for firm matches. Clone sizes are given selectively: once, few, many, or a class where the clone is expanded.

D: .; V: TRBV4-2; J: TRBJ1-1; size: .; CDR3: CASSQVMVGGAEAFF; DNA: TGTGCCAGCAGCCAAGTTATGGTTGGCGGGGCTGAAGCTTTCTTT
D: .; V: TRBV6-4; J: TRBJ1-1; size: few; CDR3: CASSDSAAMNTEAFF; DNA: TGTGCCAGCAGTGACTCGGCGGCTATGAACACTGAAGCTTTCTTT
D: TRBD1; V: TRBV12-3/TRBV12-4; J: TRBJ1-1; size: .; CDR3: CASTRGDSLQAFF; DNA: TGTGCCAGCACCAGGGGGGACAGCTTGCAAGCTTTCTTT
D: .; V: TRBV4-2; J: TRBJ1-1; size: .; CDR3: CASSQDRGQLEAFF; DNA: TGTGCCAGCAGCCAAGATAGAGGACAGCTTGAAGCTTTCTTT
D: .; V: TRBV19; J: TRBJ2-6; size: .; CDR3: CASSIRGVGANVLTF; DNA: TGTGCCAGTAGTATAAGGGGTGTCGGGGCCAACGTCCTGACTTTC
D: .; V: TRBV2; J: TRBJ2-1; size: .; CDR3: CASKLLYNEQFF; DNA: TGTGCCAGCAAACTTCTCTACAATGAGCAGTTCTTC
D: TRBD1; V: TRBV11-1; J: TRBJ1-2; size: .; CDR3: CASSRQTGNYGYTF; DNA: TGTGCCAGCAGCCGCCAGACAGGGAACTATGGCTACACCTTC
D: .; V: TRBV19; J: TRBJ2-7; size: .; CDR3: CASSPQSGLTYEQYF; DNA: TGTGCCAGTAGTCCCCAATCGGGACTTACCTACGAGCAGTACTTC
D: .; V: TRBV5-1; J: TRBJ2-6; size: .; CDR3: CASSRLESGANVLTF; DNA: TGCGCCAGCAGCCGCCTCGAGTCTGGGGCCAACGTCCTGACTTTC
D: .; V: TRBV15; J: TRBJ1-5; size: .; CDR3: CATSRDGAFNQPQHF; DNA: TGTGCCACCAGCAGAGATGGGGCCTTTAATCAGCCCCAGCATTTT
D: TRBD2; V: TRBV7-2; J: TRBJ2-7; size: .; CDR3: CASSLKAGGTSYEQYF; DNA: TGTGCCAGCAGCCTTAAAGCGGGGGGCACCTCCTACGAGCAGTACTTC
D: .; V: TRBV6-5; J: TRBJ2-2; size: .; CDR3: CASTINTGELFF; DNA: TGTGCCAGCACTATAAACACCGGGGAGCTGTTTTTT
D: .; V: TRBV27; J: TRBJ2-3; size: .; CDR3: CASSFWVGGTDTQYF; DNA: TGTGCCAGCAGTTTTTGGGTAGGAGGCACAGATACGCAGTATTTT
D: TRBD1; V: TRBV27; J: TRBJ2-7; size: .; CDR3: CASMSGGAEQYF; DNA: TGTGCCAGCATGTCAGGGGGCGCCGAGCAGTACTTC
D: .; V: TRBV7-9; J: TRBJ1-2; size: .; CDR3: CASSSGDRDPYGYTF; DNA: TGTGCCAGCAGCTCAGGGGATAGGGACCCCTATGGCTACACCTTC
D: TRBD1; V: TRBV3-1/TRBV3-2; J: TRBJ1-6; size: .; CDR3: CASSLSDRDSPLHF; DNA: TGTGCCAGCAGCCTTTCGGACAGGGACTCACCCCTCCACTTT
D: .; V: TRBV12-3/TRBV12-4; J: TRBJ1-1; size: .; CDR3: CASSLGRDTEAFF; DNA: TGTGCCAGCAGTTTAGGGCGGGACACTGAAGCTTTCTTT
D: TRBD1; V: TRBV5-1; J: TRBJ2-6; size: .; CDR3: CASGGQGASGANVLTF; DNA: TGCGCCAGCGGGGGTCAGGGGGCTTCTGGGGCCAACGTCCTGACTTTC
D: TRBD1; V: TRBV4-1; J: TRBJ1-1; size: .; CDR3: CASSQADRIGEAFF; DNA: TGCGCCAGCAGCCAAGCGGACAGGATCGGTGAAGCTTTCTTT
D: .; V: TRBV10-3; J: TRBJ2-1; size: .; CDR3: CAISESTQEQFF; DNA: TGTGCCATCAGTGAGTCGACTCAGGAGCAGTTCTTC
D: TRBD1; V: TRBV6-5; J: TRBJ1-2; size: .; CDR3: CASSPGTGGYGYTF; DNA: TGTGCCAGCAGTCCGGGGACAGGGGGCTATGGCTACACCTTC
D: TRBD1; V: TRBV10-1; J: TRBJ2-3; size: once; CDR3: CASSEIQGGDTQYF; DNA: TGCGCCAGCAGTGAGATACAGGGGGGAGATACGCAGTATTTT
D: .; V: TRBV12-3/TRBV12-4; J: TRBJ1-2; size: .; CDR3: CASRTVRYGYTF; DNA: TGTGCCAGCAGAACGGTCCGCTATGGCTACACCTTC
D: TRBD1; V: TRBV7-2; J: TRBJ1-5; size: .; CDR3: CASSIEQGNGNQPQHF; DNA: TGTGCCAGCAGCATCGAACAGGGGAATGGCAATCAGCCCCAGCATTTT
D: TRBD1; V: TRBV3-1/TRBV3-2; J: TRBJ1-2; size: .; CDR3: CASSQLTGGYGYTF; DNA: TGTGCCAGCAGCCAACTGACAGGGGGCTATGGCTACACCTTC
D: .; V: TRBV6-5; J: TRBJ1-1; size: .; CDR3: CASIIRDLNTEAFF; DNA: TGTGCCAGCATTATCCGGGACTTGAACACTGAAGCTTTCTTT
D: .; V: TRBV27; J: TRBJ1-1; size: .; CDR3: CASRPTRGGWAEAFF; DNA: TGTGCCAGCAGACCGACCCGTGGGGGGTGGGCTGAAGCTTTCTTT
D: TRBD1; V: TRBV5-1; J: TRBJ1-1; size: .; CDR3: CASSRQGDTEAFF; DNA: TGCGCCAGCAGCAGACAGGGAGACACTGAAGCTTTCTTT
D: TRBD1; V: TRBV3-1/TRBV3-2; J: TRBJ2-2; size: .; CDR3: CASSPLDGQGIDSAANTGELFF; DNA: TGTGCCAGCAGCCCATTAGATGGACAGGGGATCGACTCCGCTGCGAACACCGGGGAGCTGTTTTTT
D: .; V: TRBV5-5; J: TRBJ1-2; size: few; CDR3: CASSLSGRGSYGYTF; DNA: TGTGCCAGCAGCTTGAGCGGGAGAGGAAGCTATGGCTACACCTTC
D: .; V: TRBV5-4; J: TRBJ1-2; size: .; CDR3: CASSLEGGVRYGYTF; DNA: TGTGCCAGCAGCCTCGAGGGGGGGGTCCGATATGGCTACACCTTC
D: .; V: TRBV6-5; J: TRBJ1-3; size: .; CDR3: CASRVEGKGNTIYF; DNA: TGTGCCAGCAGGGTAGAGGGTAAAGGAAACACCATATATTTT